This passage covers 9 T cell receptor beta chains from one sample sequenced in a study of STAT3 mutations in large granular lymphocyte leukemia. Study-wide results and caveats: Every T-LGLL patient had at least one immunodominant TCRbeta clonotype.

The table came from immunoSEQ multiplex PCR; TCRdb's copy has only in-frame clones and leaves some out. The sample lists more than 7,000 clones; less than 90% were seen once. Their target antigens are unknown. Sequencing was done on a sample of peripheral blood mononuclear cells. The receptors were gathered from a man older than 75 with T-cell large granular lymphocyte leukemia. Some clones in this sample may be carry-over from other donors' samples.

The chain recombines TRBV10-3 with TRBJ2-7; D possibly corresponds to TRBD1 (5 bases). This CDR3 comprises 14 residues. Germline V gene lookup returns CDR1 ENHRY and CDR2 SYGVKD. V was pared by 4 bases and J by 3 bases, with 13 bases between. In DNA form, the CDR3 reads TGTGCCATCAGTGGACAAGGGGCAGACTACGAGCAGTACTTC. Residues: CAISGQGADYEQYF.

The chain links TRBV21-1 to TRBJ1-2. TRBV21-1 is designated a pseudogene. This CDR3 has 10 amino acids. The CDR3 loop reads CASEGYGYTF. The DNA of the CDR3 is TGTGCCAGTGAGGGGTATGGCTACACCTTC.

The V and J genes are TRBV7-8 and TRBJ1-2, with D perhaps TRBD1 (6 bases). Germline assignment: CDR1 SGHVS and CDR2 FQNEAQ. V shed 5 bases and J shed 2 bases, with 12 bases lying between them. The CDR3 loop spans 14 amino acids. CDR3 amino acids: CASSLTGQNYGYTF. The CDR3 DNA follows: TGTGCCAGCAGCCTCACTGGACAGAACTATGGCTACACCTTC.

V and J are TRBV5-1 and TRBJ2-3; D is perhaps TRBD2 (6 bases). Trimming stripped 0 bases from V and 6 bases from J, with 14 bases between. This CDR3 has 15 residues. Germline V gene data show CDR1 as SGHRS and CDR2 as YFSETQ. This CDR3 reads CASSLASASADTQYF. The CDR3 DNA sequence: TGCGCCAGCAGCTTGGCCTCCGCTAGCGCGGATACGCAGTATTTT.

The chain carries TRBV6-6 and TRBJ2-4; D remains ambiguous. Trimming shortened V by 4 bases and J by 6 bases, and 19 bases separated the two germline ends. The germline CDR1 and CDR2 sequences are MNHNY and SVGAGI (reference sequence). The CDR3 loop spans 16 amino acids. CDR3 nucleotide sequence: TGTGCCAGCAGTTCCCTTCCCCCTCGTACCCTAAACATTCAGTACTTC. Its protein is CASSSLPPRTLNIQYF.

The CDR3 DNA follows: TGTGCCAGCTCACCAGGGTCGTACACCGGGGAGCTGTTTTTT. Translated: CASSPGSYTGELFF. The genes are TRBV18 and TRBJ2-2, with D unclear. CDR3 length: 14 residues. The V gene's germline CDR1 is KGHSH and CDR2 LQKENI. The germline V and J ends were trimmed by 2 bases and 3 bases, with 7 bases remaining between them.

J is TRBJ1-4 and V is TRBV5-6; 8 bases agree with TRBD1. There are 15 residues in the CDR3. The germline V gene encodes CDR1 SGHDT and CDR2 YYEEEE. J was trimmed by 7 bases and V by 4 bases; bases with no gene match: 9. The CDR3 is CASSKRTGMGEKLFF. The CDR3 DNA follows: TGTGCCAGCAGCAAGCGGACAGGGATGGGTGAAAAACTGTTTTTT.

J is TRBJ2-5 and V is TRBV6-6, with 9 nucleotides matching TRBD1. The trim removed 6 bases at V and 5 bases at J, leaving 13 bases unmatched. CDR1 MNHNY and CDR2 SVGAGI come from the germline V gene (reference sequence). CDR3 size: 16 residues. Here the CDR3 reads CASSPRTTGGGETQYF. The CDR3 nucleotides read TGTGCCAGCAGCCCTCGGACCACAGGGGGCGGGGAGACCCAGTACTTC.

V is TRBV14 and J is TRBJ1-6; 7 bases are a match to TRBD1. The germline V gene encodes CDR1 SGHDN and CDR2 FVKESK. The V and J ends lost 4 bases and 0 bases, in that order; junction bases with no gene match: 9. The length of the CDR3 is 18 residues. The DNA for the CDR3 is TGTGCCAGCAGCCCGACACACAGGGACAGCTCCTATAATTCACCCCTCCACTTT. This gives the protein CASSPTHRDSSYNSPLHF.